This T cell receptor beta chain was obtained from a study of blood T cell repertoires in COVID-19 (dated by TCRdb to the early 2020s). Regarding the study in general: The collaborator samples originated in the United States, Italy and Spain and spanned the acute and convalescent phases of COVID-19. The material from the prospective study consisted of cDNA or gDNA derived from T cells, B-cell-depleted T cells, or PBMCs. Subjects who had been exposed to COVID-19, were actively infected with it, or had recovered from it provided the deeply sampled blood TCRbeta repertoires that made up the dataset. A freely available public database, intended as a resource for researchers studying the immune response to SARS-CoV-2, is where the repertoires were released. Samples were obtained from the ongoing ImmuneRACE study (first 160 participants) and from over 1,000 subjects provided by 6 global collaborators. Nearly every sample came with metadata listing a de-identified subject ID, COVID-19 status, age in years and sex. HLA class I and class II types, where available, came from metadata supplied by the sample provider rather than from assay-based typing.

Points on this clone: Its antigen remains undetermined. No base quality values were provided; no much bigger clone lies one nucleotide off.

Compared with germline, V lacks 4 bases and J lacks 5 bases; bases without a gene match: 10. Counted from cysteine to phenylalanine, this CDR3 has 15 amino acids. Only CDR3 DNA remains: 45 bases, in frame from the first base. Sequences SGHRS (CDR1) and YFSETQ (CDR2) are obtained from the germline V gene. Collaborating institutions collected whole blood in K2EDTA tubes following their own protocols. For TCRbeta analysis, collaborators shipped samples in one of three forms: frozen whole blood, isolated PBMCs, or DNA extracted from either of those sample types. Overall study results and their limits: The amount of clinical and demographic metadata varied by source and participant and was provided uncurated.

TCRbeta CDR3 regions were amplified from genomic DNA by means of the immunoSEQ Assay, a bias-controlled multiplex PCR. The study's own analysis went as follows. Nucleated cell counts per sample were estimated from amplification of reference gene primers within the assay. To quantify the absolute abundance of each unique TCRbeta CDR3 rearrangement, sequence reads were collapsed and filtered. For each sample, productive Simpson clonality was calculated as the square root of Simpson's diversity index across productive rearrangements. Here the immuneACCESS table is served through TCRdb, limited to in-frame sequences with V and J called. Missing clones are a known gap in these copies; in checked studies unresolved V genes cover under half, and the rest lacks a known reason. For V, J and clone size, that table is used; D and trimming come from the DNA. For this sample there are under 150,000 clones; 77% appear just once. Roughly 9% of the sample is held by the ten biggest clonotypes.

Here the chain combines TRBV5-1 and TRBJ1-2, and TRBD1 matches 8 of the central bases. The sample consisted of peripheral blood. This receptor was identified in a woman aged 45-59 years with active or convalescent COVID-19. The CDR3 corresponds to CASSPGSRGQYGYTF. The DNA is TGCGCCAGCAGCCCCGGGTCCAGGGGGCAATATGGCTACACCTTC.